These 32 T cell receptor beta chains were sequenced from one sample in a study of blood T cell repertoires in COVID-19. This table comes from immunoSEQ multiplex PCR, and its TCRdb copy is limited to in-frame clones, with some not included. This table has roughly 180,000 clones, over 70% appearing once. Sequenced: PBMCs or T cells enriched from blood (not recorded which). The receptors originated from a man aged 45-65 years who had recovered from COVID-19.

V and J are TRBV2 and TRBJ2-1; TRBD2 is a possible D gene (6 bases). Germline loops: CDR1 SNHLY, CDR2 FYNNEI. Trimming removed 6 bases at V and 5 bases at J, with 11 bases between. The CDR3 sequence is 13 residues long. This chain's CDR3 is CASRGTGNNEQFF. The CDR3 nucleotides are TGTGCCAGCAGAGGGACTGGTAACAATGAGCAGTTCTTC.

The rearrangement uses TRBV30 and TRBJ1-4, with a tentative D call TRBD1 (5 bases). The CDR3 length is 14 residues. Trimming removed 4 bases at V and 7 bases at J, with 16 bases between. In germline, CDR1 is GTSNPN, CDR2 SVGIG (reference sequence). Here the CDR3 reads CAWTAGNGGEKLFF. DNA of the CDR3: TGTGCCTGGACAGCGGGGAATGGGGGTGAAAAACTGTTTTTT.

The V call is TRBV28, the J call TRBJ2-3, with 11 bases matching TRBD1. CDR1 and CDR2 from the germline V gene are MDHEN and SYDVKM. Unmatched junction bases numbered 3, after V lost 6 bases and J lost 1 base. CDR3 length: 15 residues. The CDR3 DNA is TGTGCCAGCAGCGGGACAGGGGGTGGCACAGATACGCAGTATTTT. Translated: CASSGTGGGTDTQYF.

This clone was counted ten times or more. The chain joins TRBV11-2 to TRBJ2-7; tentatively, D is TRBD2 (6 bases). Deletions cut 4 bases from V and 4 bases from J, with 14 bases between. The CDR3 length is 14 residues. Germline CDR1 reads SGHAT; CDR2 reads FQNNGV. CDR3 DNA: TGTGCCAGCAGCTCCCGGACGGGGGAGTACGAGCAGTACTTC. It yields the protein CASSSRTGEYEQYF.

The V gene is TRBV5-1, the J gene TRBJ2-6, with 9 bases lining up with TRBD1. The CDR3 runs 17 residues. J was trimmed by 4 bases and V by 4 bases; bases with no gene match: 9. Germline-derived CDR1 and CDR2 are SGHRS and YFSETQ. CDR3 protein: CASSTRDRVNGANVLTF. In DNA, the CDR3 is TGCGCCAGCAGCACCCGGGACAGGGTAAACGGGGCCAACGTCCTGACTTTC.

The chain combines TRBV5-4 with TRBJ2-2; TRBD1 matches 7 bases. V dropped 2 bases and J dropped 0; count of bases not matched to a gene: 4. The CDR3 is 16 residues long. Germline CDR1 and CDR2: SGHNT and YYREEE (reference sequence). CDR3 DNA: TGTGCCAGCAGCTTCCCAACAGGGGCGAACACCGGGGAGCTGTTTTTT. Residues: CASSFPTGANTGELFF.

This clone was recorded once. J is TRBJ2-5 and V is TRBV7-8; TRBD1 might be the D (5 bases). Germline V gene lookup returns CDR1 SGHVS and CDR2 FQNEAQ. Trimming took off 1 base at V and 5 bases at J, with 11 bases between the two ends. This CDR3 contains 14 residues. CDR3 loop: CASSLGARVETQYF. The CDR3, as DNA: TGTGCCAGCAGCTTAGGGGCCAGGGTGGAGACCCAGTACTTC. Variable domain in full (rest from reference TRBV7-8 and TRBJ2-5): GAGVSQSPRYKVAKRGQDVALRCDPISGHVSLFWYQQALGQGPEFLTYFQNEAQLDKSGLPSDRFFAERPEGSVSTLKIQRTQQEDSAVYLCASSLGARVETQYFGPGTRLLVL.

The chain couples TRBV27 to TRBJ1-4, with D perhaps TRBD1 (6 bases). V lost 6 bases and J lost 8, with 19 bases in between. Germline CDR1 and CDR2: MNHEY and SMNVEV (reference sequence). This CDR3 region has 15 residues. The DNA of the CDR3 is TGTGCCAGCAGCAAAACAGGCAAGGGGGAAGAAAAACTGTTTTTT. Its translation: CASSKTGKGEEKLFF.

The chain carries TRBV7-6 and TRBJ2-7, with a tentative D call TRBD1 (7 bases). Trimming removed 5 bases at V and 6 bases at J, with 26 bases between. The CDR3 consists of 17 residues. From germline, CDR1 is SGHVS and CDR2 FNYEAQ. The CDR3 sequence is CASSLRGARDRAGEQYF. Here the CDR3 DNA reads TGTGCCAGCAGCCTCAGGGGGGCGCGGGACCGGGCCGGCGAGCAGTACTTC.

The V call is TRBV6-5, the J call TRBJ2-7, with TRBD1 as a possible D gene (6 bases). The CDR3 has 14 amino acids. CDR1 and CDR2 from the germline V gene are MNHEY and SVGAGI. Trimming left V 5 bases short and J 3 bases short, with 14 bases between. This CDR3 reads CASSPIRDNYEQYF. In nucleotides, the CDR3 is TGTGCCAGCAGTCCTATCCGGGACAACTACGAGCAGTACTTC.

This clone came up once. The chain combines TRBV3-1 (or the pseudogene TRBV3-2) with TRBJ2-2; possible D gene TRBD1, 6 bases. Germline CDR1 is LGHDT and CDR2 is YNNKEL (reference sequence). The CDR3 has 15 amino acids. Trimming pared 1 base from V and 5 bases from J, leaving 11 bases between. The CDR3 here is CASSQVGGPTGELFF. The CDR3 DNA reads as TGTGCCAGCAGCCAAGTAGGGGGACCGACCGGGGAGCTGTTTTTT.

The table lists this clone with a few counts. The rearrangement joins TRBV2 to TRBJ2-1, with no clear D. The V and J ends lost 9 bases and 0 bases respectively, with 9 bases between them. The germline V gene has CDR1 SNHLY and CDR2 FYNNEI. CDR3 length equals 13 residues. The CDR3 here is CASGSSSYNEQFF. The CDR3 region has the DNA TGTGCCAGTGGTAGTAGCTCCTACAATGAGCAGTTCTTC. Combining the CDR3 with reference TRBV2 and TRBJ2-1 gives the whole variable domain EPEVTQTPSHQVTQMGQEVILRCVPISNHLYFYWYRQILGQKVEFLVSFYNNEISEKSEIFDDQFSVERPDGSNFTLKIRSTKLEDSAMYFCASGSSSYNEQFFGPGTRLTVL.

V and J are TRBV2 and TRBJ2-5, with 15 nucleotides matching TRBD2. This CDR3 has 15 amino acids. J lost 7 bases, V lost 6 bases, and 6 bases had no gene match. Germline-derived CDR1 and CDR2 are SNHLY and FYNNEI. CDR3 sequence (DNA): TGTGCCAGCAGCGGGACTAGCGGGGGGTTTGGGACCCAGTACTTC. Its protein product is CASSGTSGGFGTQYF.

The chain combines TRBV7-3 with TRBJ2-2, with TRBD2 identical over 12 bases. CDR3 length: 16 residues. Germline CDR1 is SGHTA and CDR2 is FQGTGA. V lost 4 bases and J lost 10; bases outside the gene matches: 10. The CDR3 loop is CASSSRSSGRASELFF. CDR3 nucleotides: TGTGCCAGCAGCTCCCGCTCTAGCGGGAGGGCCTCGGAGCTGTTTTTT.

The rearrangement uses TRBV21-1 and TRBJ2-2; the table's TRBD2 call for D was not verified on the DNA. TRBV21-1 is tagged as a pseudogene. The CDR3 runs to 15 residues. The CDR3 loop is CASTMSPGNTGELFF. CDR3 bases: TGTGCCAGCACCATGAGTCCGGGAAACACCGGGGAGCTGTTTTTT.

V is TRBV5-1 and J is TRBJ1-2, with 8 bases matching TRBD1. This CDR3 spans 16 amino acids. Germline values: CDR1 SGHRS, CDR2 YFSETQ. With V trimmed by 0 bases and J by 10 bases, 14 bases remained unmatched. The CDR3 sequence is CASSLASGQGVEYYTF. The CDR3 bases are TGCGCCAGCAGCTTGGCGTCCGGACAGGGCGTGGAGTACTACACCTTC.

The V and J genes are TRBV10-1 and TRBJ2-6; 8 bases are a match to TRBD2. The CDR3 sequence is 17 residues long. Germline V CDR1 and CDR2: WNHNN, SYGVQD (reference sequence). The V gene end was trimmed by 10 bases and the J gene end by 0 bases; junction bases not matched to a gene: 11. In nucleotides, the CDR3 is TGCGCCAACCGAGCCGGGACTAGTTTCTCTGGGGCCAACGTCCTGACTTTC. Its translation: CANRAGTSFSGANVLTF.

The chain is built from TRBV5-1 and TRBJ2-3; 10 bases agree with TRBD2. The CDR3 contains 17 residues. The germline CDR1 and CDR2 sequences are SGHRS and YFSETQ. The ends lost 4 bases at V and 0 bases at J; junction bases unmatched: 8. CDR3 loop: CASSRRASGRSTDTQYF. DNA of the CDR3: TGCGCCAGCAGCCGCCGGGCTAGCGGGAGAAGCACAGATACGCAGTATTTT.

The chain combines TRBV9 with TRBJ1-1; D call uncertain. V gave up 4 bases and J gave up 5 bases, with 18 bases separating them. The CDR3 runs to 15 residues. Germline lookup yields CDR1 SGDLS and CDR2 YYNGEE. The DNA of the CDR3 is TGTGCCAGCAGCCCGAGCCCCATGGGAGGGACTGAAGCTTTCTTT. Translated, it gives CASSPSPMGGTEAFF.

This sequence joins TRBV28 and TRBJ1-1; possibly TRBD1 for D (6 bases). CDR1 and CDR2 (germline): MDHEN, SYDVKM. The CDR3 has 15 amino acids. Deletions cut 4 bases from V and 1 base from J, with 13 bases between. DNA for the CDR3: TGTGCCAGCAGTTCTCCTGGGACACCGAACACTGAAGCTTTCTTT. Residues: CASSSPGTPNTEAFF. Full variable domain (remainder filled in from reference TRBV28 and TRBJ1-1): DVKVTQSSRYLVKRTGEKVFLECVQDMDHENMFWYRQDPGLGLRLIYFSYDVKMKEKGDIPEGYSVSREKKERFSLILESASTNQTSMYLCASSSPGTPNTEAFFGQGTRLTVV.

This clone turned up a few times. This CDR3 is CASSPRPLAGGQETQYF. In DNA form, the CDR3 reads TGTGCCAGCTCACCTAGGCCCCTAGCGGGGGGGCAAGAGACCCAGTACTTC. This chain uses TRBV18 with TRBJ2-5; 12 nucleotides line up with TRBD2. This CDR3 has 17 amino acids. Trimming removed 3 bases from V and 2 bases from J; junction bases left unmatched: 7. The V gene's germline CDR1 is KGHSH and CDR2 LQKENI.

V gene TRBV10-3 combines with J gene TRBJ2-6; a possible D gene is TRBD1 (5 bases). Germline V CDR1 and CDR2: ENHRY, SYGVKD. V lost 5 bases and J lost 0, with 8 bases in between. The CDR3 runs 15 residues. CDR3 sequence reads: CAISSDSSGANVLTF. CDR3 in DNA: TGTGCCATCAGTTCCGACAGCTCTGGGGCCAACGTCCTGACTTTC.

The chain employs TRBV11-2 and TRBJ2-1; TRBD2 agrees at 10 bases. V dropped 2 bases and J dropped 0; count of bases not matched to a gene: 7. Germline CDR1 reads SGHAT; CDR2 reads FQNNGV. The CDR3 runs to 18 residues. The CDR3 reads CASSLRSLAGGSYNEQFF. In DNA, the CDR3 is TGTGCCAGCAGCTTACGTTCCTTAGCGGGGGGCTCCTACAATGAGCAGTTCTTC.

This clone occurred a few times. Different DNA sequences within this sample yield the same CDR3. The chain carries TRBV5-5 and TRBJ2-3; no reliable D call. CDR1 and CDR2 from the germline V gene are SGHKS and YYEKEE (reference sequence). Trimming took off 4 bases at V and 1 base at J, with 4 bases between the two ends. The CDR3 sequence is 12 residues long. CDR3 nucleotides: TGTGCCAGCAGCCCCGGCACAGATACGCAGTATTTT. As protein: CASSPGTDTQYF.

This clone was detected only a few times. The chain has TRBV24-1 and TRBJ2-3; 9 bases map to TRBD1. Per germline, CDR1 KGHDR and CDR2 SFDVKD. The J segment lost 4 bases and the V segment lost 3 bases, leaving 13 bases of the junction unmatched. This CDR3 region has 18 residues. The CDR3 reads CATSDRQVTGGVADTQYF. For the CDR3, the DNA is TGTGCCACCAGTGATCGTCAAGTAACAGGGGGCGTTGCAGATACGCAGTATTTT.

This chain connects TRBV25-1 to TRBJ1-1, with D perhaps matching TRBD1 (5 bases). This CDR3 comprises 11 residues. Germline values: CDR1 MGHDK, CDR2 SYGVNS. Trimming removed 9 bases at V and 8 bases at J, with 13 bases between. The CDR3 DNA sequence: TGTGCCAGTCAGGGTTTCCCCGAAGCTTTCTTT. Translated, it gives CASQGFPEAFF. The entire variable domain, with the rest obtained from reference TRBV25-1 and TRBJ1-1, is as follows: EADIYQTPRYLVIGTGKKITLECSQTMGHDKMYWYQQDPGMELHLIHYSYGVNSTEKGDLSSESTVSRIRTEHFPLTLESARPSHTSQYLCASQGFPEAFFGQGTRLTVV.

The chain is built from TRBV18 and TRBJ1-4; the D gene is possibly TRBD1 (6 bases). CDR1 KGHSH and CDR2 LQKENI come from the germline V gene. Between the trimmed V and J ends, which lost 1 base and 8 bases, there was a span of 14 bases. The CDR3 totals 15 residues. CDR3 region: CASSPRRGFVEKLFF. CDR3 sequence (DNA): TGTGCCAGCTCACCACGCAGGGGCTTTGTGGAAAAACTGTTTTTT.

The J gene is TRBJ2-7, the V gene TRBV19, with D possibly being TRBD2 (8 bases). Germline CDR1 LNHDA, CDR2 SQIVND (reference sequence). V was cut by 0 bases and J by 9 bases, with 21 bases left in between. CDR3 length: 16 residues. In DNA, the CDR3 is TGTGCCAGTAGTATAGACCCCTCGGGTAGCGGGACAGTGCAGTACTTC. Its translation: CASSIDPSGSGTVQYF.

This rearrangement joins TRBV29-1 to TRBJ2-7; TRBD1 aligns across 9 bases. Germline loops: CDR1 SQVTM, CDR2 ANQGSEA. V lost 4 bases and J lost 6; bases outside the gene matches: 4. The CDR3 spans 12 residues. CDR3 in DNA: TGCAGCGTTGCCGGGACAGGGCCCGAGCAGTACTTC. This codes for CSVAGTGPEQYF.

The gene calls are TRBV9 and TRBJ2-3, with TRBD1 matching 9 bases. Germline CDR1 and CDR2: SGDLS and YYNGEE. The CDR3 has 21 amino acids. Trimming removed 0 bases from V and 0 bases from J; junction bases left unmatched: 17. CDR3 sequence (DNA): TGTGCCAGCAGCGTAGAAGAGGGGACAGGGCCCCCGCCTTCTAGCACAGATACGCAGTATTTT. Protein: CASSVEEGTGPPPSSTDTQYF.

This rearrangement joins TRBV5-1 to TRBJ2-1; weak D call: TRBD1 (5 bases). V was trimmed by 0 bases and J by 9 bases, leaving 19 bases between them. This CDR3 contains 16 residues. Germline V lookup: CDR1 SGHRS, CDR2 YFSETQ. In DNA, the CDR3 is TGCGCCAGCAGCTTGGAGGGTGGGGCTGGGTTCTCTGAGCAGTTCTTC. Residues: CASSLEGGAGFSEQFF. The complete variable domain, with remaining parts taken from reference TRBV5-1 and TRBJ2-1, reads KAGVTQTPRYLIKTRGQQVTLSCSPISGHRSVSWYQQTPGQGLQFLFEYFSETQRNKGNFPGRFSGRQFSNSRSEMNVSTLELGDSALYLCASSLEGGAGFSEQFFGPGTRLTVL.

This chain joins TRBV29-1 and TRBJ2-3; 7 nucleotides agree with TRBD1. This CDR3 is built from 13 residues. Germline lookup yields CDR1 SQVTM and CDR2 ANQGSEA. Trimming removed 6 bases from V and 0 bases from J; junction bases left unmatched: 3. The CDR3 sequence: CSVPGQSTDTQYF. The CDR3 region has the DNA TGCAGCGTACCGGGACAGAGCACAGATACGCAGTATTTT.